The clone carrying this T cell receptor (beta chain) was detected only a few times. Its antigen is as yet unknown. The sample belongs to a study of shared clonotypes between healthy human individuals. All donors were healthy HIV-negative adults lacking recent acute infections or vaccinations. Regarding the study as a whole: A handful of donors had 5% to 6.5% of their naive CD4 clonotypes in common. Specimens sampled were limited to blood, with tissue repertoires likely differing.

The CDR3 sequence is 15 residues long. The ends were cut back, 5 bases at V and 6 bases at J, with 17 bases in the middle. In germline, CDR1 is SGHVS, CDR2 FNYEAQ. Here immunoSEQ multiplex PCR was the method, and the copy in TCRdb shows in-frame clones only, minus some. The profile shows a few million clones, over 90% of them singletons. Sequencing was performed on naive CD4+ T cells from PBMCs. Subset given: CD45RA+ positively selected. This chain joins TRBV7-6 and TRBJ2-1; no reliable D call. This clonotype was sampled from a man aged 18-30 years in good health. Some clones in this sample may be carry-over from other donors' samples. CDR3 sequence (DNA): TGTGCCAGCAGCAAAGACCCAGAGCGCGTCAATGAGCAGTTCTTC. Translating gives CASSKDPERVNEQFF.